This T cell receptor (beta chain) was found in a study of vaccination effects on CD4 cells after COVID-19. The method was immunoSEQ multiplex PCR; TCRdb's version includes in-frame clones alone and lacks a portion of them. The sample consists of fewer than 85,000 clones, roughly 76% of them appearing once. The ViraFEST assay expanded antigen-specific CD4+ T cells with viral peptide pools before sequencing. Upon completion of about 10 days in culture, CD4+ T cells were isolated. Either the mRNA-1273 or the BNT162b2 vaccine was given to participants as two doses. About 2.1 million PBMC were seeded per well and grown in the presence of roughly 11 IU/ml IL-2 and 8.5 to 10 ug/ml peptides. V lost 6 bases to trimming and J lost 0 bases, with 10 bases between them. The CDR3 has 14 amino acids. Germline V CDR1 and CDR2: LGHDT, YNNKEL (reference sequence). Remarks on this clone: The antigen remains unidentified.

Material: CD4+ T cells from PBMCs cultured with HCoV-OC43 spike peptides, obtained after COVID-19 vaccination. Subset indicated: HCoV-OC43 spike overlapping peptide pool stimulation. The chain links TRBV3-1 (or the pseudogene TRBV3-2) to TRBJ2-3; possibly TRBD2 for D (6 bases). The sequence was collected from a human donor who received a COVID-19 vaccine. CDR3: CASRSSGSTDTQYF. The CDR3 DNA follows: TGTGCCAGCAGGAGTAGCGGTAGCACAGATACGCAGTATTTT.